The 15 T cell receptor beta chains presented below share a single source sample, sequenced in a study of blood T cell repertoires in COVID-19. Only in-frame clones appear in the TCRdb table, and some are missing; sequencing was by immunoSEQ multiplex PCR. The sample holds about 76,000 clones; approximately 80% are singletons and the top ten take over 15%. Input material: peripheral blood. The receptors derive from an older woman with acute or convalescent COVID-19.

This chain joins TRBV4-3 and TRBJ2-7; TRBD1 matches 9 bases. Germline V gene data show CDR1 as LGHNA and CDR2 as YSLEER. The CDR3 runs 16 residues. J gave up 3 bases and V 4 bases, and 10 bases lay outside the gene matches. In DNA form, the CDR3 reads TGCGCCAGCAGCCCGCGACGGACAGGGGATGACTACGAGCAGTACTTC. This sequence encodes CASSPRRTGDDYEQYF.

The gene calls are TRBV7-8 and TRBJ1-1; D is possibly TRBD1 (6 bases). Germline lookup yields CDR1 SGHVS and CDR2 FQNEAQ. V was pared by 1 base and J by 0 bases, with 12 bases between. This CDR3 comprises 16 residues. CDR3 amino acids: CASSLVTGSLNTEAFF. DNA of the CDR3: TGTGCCAGCAGCTTAGTAACAGGGTCCTTGAACACTGAAGCTTTCTTT.

This chain joins TRBV7-9 and TRBJ1-2, with 8 bases that match TRBD1. From germline, CDR1 is SEHNR and CDR2 FQNEAQ (reference sequence). The CDR3 totals 14 residues. V was pared by 2 bases and J by 5 bases, with 4 bases of the junction left unmatched. CDR3: CASSLQDRDYGYTF. The DNA for the CDR3 is TGTGCCAGCAGCTTACAGGACAGGGATTATGGCTACACCTTC.

This chain connects TRBV15 to TRBJ1-2, with D possibly TRBD1 on 5 matching bases. Germline CDR1 is LNHNV and CDR2 is YYDKDF (reference sequence). With 0 bases removed from V and 10 bases from J, the gap between germline ends came to 18 bases. CDR3 length: 15 amino acids. CDR3 nucleotide sequence: TGTGCCACCAGCAGAGATCTGCGCAGGGTCGAGGACTACACCTTC. As protein: CATSRDLRRVEDYTF.

The V gene is TRBV29-1, the J gene TRBJ1-2; TRBD1 matches 8 bases. The CDR3 covers 14 residues. CDR1 is SQVTM and CDR2 is ANQGSEA in the germline V gene. J was trimmed by 2 bases and V by 5 bases; bases with no gene match: 7. The DNA of the CDR3 is TGCAGCGTTAAATTAGACAGGGGAAACTATGGCTACACCTTC. Its protein product is CSVKLDRGNYGYTF.

The genes are TRBV18 and TRBJ1-1; 9 bases line up with TRBD1. Germline assignment: CDR1 KGHSH and CDR2 LQKENI. The CDR3 loop spans 15 amino acids. The V gene end was trimmed by 4 bases and the J gene end by 3 bases; junction bases not matched to a gene: 6. CDR3 loop: CASSRLGTGYTEAFF. The CDR3 region has the DNA TGTGCCAGCTCACGTCTAGGGACAGGGTACACTGAAGCTTTCTTT.

CDR3 region: CASSVGMTGASEAFF. Written as DNA, the CDR3 is TGTGCCAGCAGCGTAGGGATGACAGGGGCGTCTGAAGCTTTCTTT. This sequence joins TRBV9 and TRBJ1-1; 8 nucleotides line up with TRBD1. The CDR3 spans 15 residues. Germline CDR1 is SGDLS and CDR2 is YYNGEE. The ends lost 0 bases at V and 6 bases at J; junction bases unmatched: 7.

The chain recombines TRBV9 with TRBJ1-2; D is uncertain. Trimming left V 0 bases short and J 8 bases short, with 17 bases between. The CDR3 contains 15 residues. Germline loops: CDR1 SGDLS, CDR2 YYNGEE. CDR3 nucleotide sequence: TGTGCCAGCAGCGTAGGCGGGGTGGGAGCTCACGGCTACACCTTC. This gives the protein CASSVGGVGAHGYTF.

This chain joins TRBV5-4 and TRBJ2-5; TRBD1 might be the D (5 bases). V lost 2 bases and J 2 bases, leaving 7 bases between the germline ends. Looked up from germline, CDR1 is SGHNT and CDR2 is YYREEE (reference sequence). The CDR3 totals 13 residues. CDR3 DNA sequence: TGTGCCAGCAGCTTTCAGGGTCAAGAGACCCAGTACTTC. It is translated as CASSFQGQETQYF.

The V and J genes are TRBV10-3 and TRBJ2-5; no reliable D call. The germline V gene has CDR1 ENHRY and CDR2 SYGVKD. CDR3 length: 11 residues. Trimming shortened V by 6 bases and J by 9 bases, and 11 bases separated the two germline ends. The CDR3 coding sequence is TGTGCCATCAGCGACACCTCGGCCCAGTACTTC. It specifies CAISDTSAQYF.

The chain joins TRBV6-1 to TRBJ2-3, with a tentative D call TRBD2 (5 bases). Trimming stripped 3 bases from V and 0 bases from J, with 13 bases between. Germline V gives CDR1 MNHNS, CDR2 SASEGT. The CDR3 spans 16 residues. The CDR3 protein is CASSDVGQRSTDTQYF. The CDR3 DNA sequence: TGTGCCAGCAGTGATGTCGGTCAGCGGAGCACAGATACGCAGTATTTT.

The V gene is TRBV2, the J gene TRBJ1-2, with D perhaps matching TRBD1 (5 bases). V lost 6 bases and J 5 bases, leaving 16 bases between the germline ends. The CDR3 totals 14 residues. The germline gives CDR1 SNHLY, CDR2 FYNNEI. Written as DNA, the CDR3 is TGTGCCAGCAGGGAGGGGACGGCCCCTTATGGCTACACCTTC. Its translation: CASREGTAPYGYTF.

This clone has a handful of counts. The V gene is TRBV29-1, the J gene TRBJ1-3; no definite D call. The CDR3 is 14 amino acids. Germline CDR1 is SQVTM and CDR2 is ANQGSEA. Trimming shortened V by 2 bases and J by 0 bases, and 8 bases separated the two germline ends. CDR3 DNA sequence: TGCAGCGTTGAAACGGGGTTCTCTGGAAACACCATATATTTT. Its protein product is CSVETGFSGNTIYF.

The chain links TRBV13 to TRBJ2-3; 11 bases map to TRBD2. Germline trimming cut 5 bases from V and 4 bases from J; bases unmatched to any gene: 5. Germline V gene sequence: CDR1 PRHDT, CDR2 FYEKMQ (reference sequence). The CDR3 extends over 15 amino acids. The CDR3 DNA reads as TGTGCCAGCAGCGTGCTAGCGGGGGGTTCAGATACGCAGTATTTT. Protein: CASSVLAGGSDTQYF. Full variable domain (rest looked up from reference TRBV13 and TRBJ2-3): AAGVIQSPRHLIKEKRETATLKCYPIPRHDTVYWYQQGPGQDPQFLISFYEKMQSDKGSIPDRFSAQQFSDYHSELNMSSLELGDSALYFCASSVLAGGSDTQYFGPGTRLTVL.

The rearrangement uses TRBV30 and TRBJ2-5; TRBD1 aligns across 9 bases. The CDR3 totals 15 residues. With V trimmed by 1 base and J by 5 bases, 8 bases remained unmatched. The germline CDR1 and CDR2 sequences are GTSNPN and SVGIG (reference sequence). The DNA for the CDR3 is TGTGCCTGGAGTGGGGGGACAGGGTATTCGGAGACCCAGTACTTC. Protein product: CAWSGGTGYSETQYF.